A selection of T cell receptor beta chains follows, all from one sample in a study of PD-L1 blockade in urothelial cancer. Clones were read by immunoSEQ multiplex PCR, and TCRdb kept only the in-frame ones, dropping some. The sample carries approximately 44,000 clones, about 90% recorded once. The sample consisted of PBMCs, taken around atezolizumab (anti-PD-L1) treatment. Receptor source: a man aged 65 to 85 with urothelial cancer. The CDR3 runs from the conserved cysteine through the conserved F or W. Fields, in order: CDR3 protein, CDR3 DNA, V gene, J gene, D gene, clone size. D genes are given only for firm matches. Clone size, where shown, is once, few, many, or a class for clones that have expanded.

CASSFGQRSETQYF	TGTGCCAGCAGCTTTGGACAGCGCTCAGAGACCCAGTACTTC	TRBV7-7	TRBJ2-5	.	once
CASSSEPRVSDIQYF	TGCGCCAGCAGCTCCGAACCCAGGGTCTCCGACATTCAGTACTTC	TRBV5-1	TRBJ2-4	.	.
CASSGGPSGSRELFF	TGTGCCAGCAGCGGAGGGCCTAGCGGGAGCCGGGAGCTGTTTTTT	TRBV28	TRBJ2-2	TRBD2	.
CASSSTGGGNQPQHF	TGTGCCAGCAGTTCTACAGGGGGCGGCAATCAGCCCCAGCATTTT	TRBV6-5	TRBJ1-5	TRBD1	.
CASSQGPIGTGGTGANVLTF	TGTGCCAGCAGCCAAGGGCCTATTGGGACAGGAGGTACTGGGGCCAACGTCCTGACTTTC	TRBV4-2	TRBJ2-6	TRBD1	.
CASRRDRYNYGYTF	TGTGCCAGCAGAAGGGACAGATATAACTATGGCTACACCTTC	TRBV27	TRBJ1-2	TRBD1	.
CASSKGLAGVYEQYF	TGTGCCAGCAGCAAGGGACTAGCGGGGGTCTACGAGCAGTACTTC	TRBV6-5	TRBJ2-7	TRBD2	.
CASTNMVGGLNTEAFF	TGCGCCAGCACCAATATGGTTGGAGGATTGAACACTGAAGCTTTCTTT	TRBV5-1	TRBJ1-1	.	.
CASSLAGTRNNEQFF	TGTGCCAGCAGCTTAGCCGGGACTAGGAACAATGAGCAGTTCTTC	TRBV11-2	TRBJ2-1	TRBD2	.
CASSPTPYEQYF	TGTGCCAGCTCACCAACTCCCTACGAGCAGTACTTC	TRBV18	TRBJ2-7	.	.
CASSPHSLAPVGQYF	TGTGCCAGCAGCCCTCATTCTTTAGCCCCGGTGGGGCAGTACTTC	TRBV5-5	TRBJ2-7	.	.
CSVAGAGGPYEQYF	TGCAGCGTTGCTGGAGCGGGAGGGCCTTACGAGCAGTACTTC	TRBV29-1	TRBJ2-7	TRBD2	.
CASILLAGETQYF	TGTGCCAGCATTCTACTAGCGGGGGAGACCCAGTACTTC	TRBV6-1	TRBJ2-5	TRBD2	few
CASTREAHPEKLFF	TGTGCCAGCACCCGAGAGGCCCACCCCGAAAAACTGTTTTTT	TRBV9	TRBJ1-4	.	once
CASSTTTGDQETQYF	TGCGCCAGCAGCACAACGACAGGGGATCAAGAGACCCAGTACTTC	TRBV5-1	TRBJ2-5	TRBD1	.
CASSPRGGETQYF	TGTGCCAGCAGCCCCCGGGGGGGAGAGACCCAGTACTTC	TRBV7-3	TRBJ2-5	TRBD2	.
CASSPFLLAGGSSTDTQYF	TGTGCCAGCAGCCCATTCCTACTAGCGGGAGGGTCTAGCACAGATACGCAGTATTTT	TRBV27	TRBJ2-3	TRBD2	.
CASSISGKVGYTF	TGTGCCAGTAGTATATCAGGGAAGGTTGGCTACACCTTC	TRBV19	TRBJ1-2	.	.
CASSETGITSRTEAFF	TGTGCCAGCAGCGAAACCGGGATTACAAGTCGGACTGAAGCTTTCTTT	TRBV11-2	TRBJ1-1	.	.
CAIRRQGELDEQYF	TGTGCCATCAGGCGACAGGGGGAGCTTGACGAGCAGTACTTC	TRBV10-3	TRBJ2-7	TRBD1	.
CASSLDSRGTGPGHTQYF	TGCGCCAGCAGCTTGGATTCGCGCGGGACAGGGCCCGGTCATACGCAGTATTTT	TRBV5-1	TRBJ2-3	TRBD1	.
CASSQGARTEAFF	TGCGCCAGCAGCCAGGGGGCGCGAACTGAAGCTTTCTTT	TRBV10-1	TRBJ1-1	TRBD1	.
CASSLIAGTPRDTQYF	TGTGCCAGCAGCTTAATAGCGGGGACCCCCAGGGATACGCAGTATTTT	TRBV7-2	TRBJ2-3	TRBD2	.
CASSLEPGQLSGYTF	TGCGCCAGCAGCTTGGAGCCCGGACAGCTTTCTGGCTACACCTTC	TRBV5-1	TRBJ1-2	.	.
CASSPGWGGVSYNEQFF	TGTGCCAGCAGCCCTGGTTGGGGGGGAGTTTCCTACAATGAGCAGTTCTTC	TRBV11-3	TRBJ2-1	TRBD2	.
CASSSRDRGLGGELFF	TGTGCCAGCAGTTCCCGGGACAGGGGGCTCGGCGGGGAGCTGTTTTTT	TRBV6-6	TRBJ2-2	TRBD1	.
CSAAGPGELFF	TGCAGCGCTGCAGGGCCCGGGGAGCTGTTTTTT	TRBV29-1	TRBJ2-2	.	.
CASSRFLASSTDTQYF	TGTGCCAGTAGTAGATTCCTAGCGAGTAGCACAGATACGCAGTATTTT	TRBV19	TRBJ2-3	.	.
CASSWSNSNQPQHF	TGTGCCAGCAGTTGGAGCAATAGCAATCAGCCCCAGCATTTT	TRBV6-6	TRBJ1-5	.	.
CASIWGRQGLAGELFF	TGTGCCAGCATCTGGGGGCGACAGGGATTAGCCGGGGAGCTGTTTTTT	TRBV27	TRBJ2-2	TRBD1	.
CASSLGGQGNEQYF	TGCGCCAGCAGCTTGGGGGGACAGGGGAACGAGCAGTACTTC	TRBV5-1	TRBJ2-7	TRBD1	.
CAIRRTREKLFF	TGTGCCATCCGGAGGACTCGGGAAAAACTGTTTTTT	TRBV14	TRBJ1-4	.	.
CASSRDRGTEQYF	TGTGCCAGCAGTCGGGACAGGGGTACCGAGCAGTACTTC	TRBV7-7	TRBJ2-7	TRBD1	.
CASSRRGGGAGELFF	TGTGCCAGCAGCCGCCGCGGGGGCGGAGCCGGGGAGCTGTTTTTT	TRBV28	TRBJ2-2	.	.
CASSPTRGRRSSYNEQFF	TGTGCCAGCAGCCCGACCCGAGGTCGGAGGAGCTCCTACAATGAGCAGTTCTTC	TRBV7-6	TRBJ2-1	.	.
CASSLDSPVQPQHF	TGTGCCAGCAGCTTAGACAGTCCGGTTCAGCCCCAGCATTTT	TRBV7-9	TRBJ1-5	.	once
CAISESWSGNQPQHF	TGTGCCATCAGTGAGTCATGGTCAGGCAATCAGCCCCAGCATTTT	TRBV10-3	TRBJ1-5	.	.
CASSLVVGQDRGTQYF	TGTGCCAGCAGCTTGGTGGTGGGACAGGACAGGGGGACGCAGTATTTT	TRBV5-6	TRBJ2-3	TRBD1	.
CAWSVVAGGSEQFF	TGTGCCTGGAGTGTAGTAGCGGGAGGATCTGAGCAGTTCTTC	TRBV30	TRBJ2-1	TRBD2	.